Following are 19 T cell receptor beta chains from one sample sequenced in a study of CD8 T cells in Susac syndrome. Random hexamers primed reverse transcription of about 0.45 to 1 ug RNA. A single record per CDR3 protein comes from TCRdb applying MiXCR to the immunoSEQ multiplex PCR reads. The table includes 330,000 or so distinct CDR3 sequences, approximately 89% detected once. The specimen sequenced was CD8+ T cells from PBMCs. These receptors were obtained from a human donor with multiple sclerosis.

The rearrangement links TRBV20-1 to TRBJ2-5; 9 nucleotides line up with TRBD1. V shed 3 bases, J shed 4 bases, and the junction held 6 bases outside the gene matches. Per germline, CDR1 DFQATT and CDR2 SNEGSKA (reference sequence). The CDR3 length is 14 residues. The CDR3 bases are TGCAGTGCTAGCCTCGGACAGGGGATAGAGACCCAGTACTTC. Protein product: CSASLGQGIETQYF.

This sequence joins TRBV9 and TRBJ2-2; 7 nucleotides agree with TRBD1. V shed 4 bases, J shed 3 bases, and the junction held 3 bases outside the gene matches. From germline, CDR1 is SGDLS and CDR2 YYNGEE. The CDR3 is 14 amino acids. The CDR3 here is CASSSGGDTGELFF. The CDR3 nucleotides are TGTGCCAGCAGCTCAGGGGGTGACACCGGGGAGCTGTTTTTT.

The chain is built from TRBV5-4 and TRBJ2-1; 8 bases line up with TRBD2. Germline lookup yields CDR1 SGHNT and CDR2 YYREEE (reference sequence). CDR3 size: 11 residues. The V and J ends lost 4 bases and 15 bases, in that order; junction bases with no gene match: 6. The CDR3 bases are TGTGCCAGCAGCCCAGGGACTAGTTGGTTCTTC. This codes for CASSPGTSWFF.

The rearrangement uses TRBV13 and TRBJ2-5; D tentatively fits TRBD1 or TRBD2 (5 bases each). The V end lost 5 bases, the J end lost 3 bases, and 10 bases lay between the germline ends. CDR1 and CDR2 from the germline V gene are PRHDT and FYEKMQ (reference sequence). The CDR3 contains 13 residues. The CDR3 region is CASSPGREETQYF. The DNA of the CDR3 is TGTGCCAGCAGCCCGGGACGGGAAGAGACCCAGTACTTC. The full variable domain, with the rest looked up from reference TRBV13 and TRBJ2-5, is AAGVIQSPRHLIKEKRETATLKCYPIPRHDTVYWYQQGPGQDPQFLISFYEKMQSDKGSIPDRFSAQQFSDYHSELNMSSLELGDSALYFCASSPGREETQYFGPGTRLLVL.

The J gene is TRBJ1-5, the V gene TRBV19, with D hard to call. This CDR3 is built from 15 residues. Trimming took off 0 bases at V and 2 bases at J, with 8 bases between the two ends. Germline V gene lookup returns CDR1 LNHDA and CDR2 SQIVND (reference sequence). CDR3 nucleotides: TGTGCCAGTAGTATAGAGGCTGATGGCAATCAGCCCCAGCATTTT. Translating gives CASSIEADGNQPQHF.

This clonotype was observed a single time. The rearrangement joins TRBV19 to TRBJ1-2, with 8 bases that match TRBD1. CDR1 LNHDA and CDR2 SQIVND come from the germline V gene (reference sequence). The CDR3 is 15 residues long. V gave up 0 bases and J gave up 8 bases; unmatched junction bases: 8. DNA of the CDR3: TGTGCCAGTAGTATAGACAGGGGGCTTGTGAGAGGCTACACCTTC. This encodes CASSIDRGLVRGYTF.

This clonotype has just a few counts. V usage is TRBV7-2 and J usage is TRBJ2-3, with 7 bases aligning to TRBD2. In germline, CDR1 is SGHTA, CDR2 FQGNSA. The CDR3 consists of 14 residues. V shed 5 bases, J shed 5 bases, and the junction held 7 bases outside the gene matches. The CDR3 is CASSRAGAIDTQYF. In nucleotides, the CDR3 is TGTGCCAGCAGCCGGGCGGGAGCCATAGATACGCAGTATTTT.

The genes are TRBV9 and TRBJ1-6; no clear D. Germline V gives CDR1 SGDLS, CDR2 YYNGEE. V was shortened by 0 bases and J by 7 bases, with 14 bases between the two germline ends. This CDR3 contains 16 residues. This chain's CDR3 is CASSVGVPSANSPLHF. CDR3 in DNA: TGTGCCAGCAGCGTAGGAGTCCCTTCAGCCAATTCACCCCTCCACTTT.

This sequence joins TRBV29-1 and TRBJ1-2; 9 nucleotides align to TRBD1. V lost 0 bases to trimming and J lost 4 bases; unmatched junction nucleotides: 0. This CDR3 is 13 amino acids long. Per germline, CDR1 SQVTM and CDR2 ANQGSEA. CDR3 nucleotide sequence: TGCAGCGTTGAAGAACAGGGGGCCTATGGCTACACCTTC. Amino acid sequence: CSVEEQGAYGYTF.

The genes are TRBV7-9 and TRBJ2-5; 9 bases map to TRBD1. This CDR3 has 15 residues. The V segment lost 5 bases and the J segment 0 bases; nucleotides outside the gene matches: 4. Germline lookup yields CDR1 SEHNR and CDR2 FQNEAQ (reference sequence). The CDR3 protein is CASSPGTGYQETQYF. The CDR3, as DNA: TGTGCCAGCAGCCCCGGGACAGGGTACCAAGAGACCCAGTACTTC. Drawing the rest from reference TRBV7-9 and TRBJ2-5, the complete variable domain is DTGVSQNPRHKITKRGQNVTFRCDPISEHNRLYWYRQTLGQGPEFLTYFQNEAQLEKSRLLSDRFSAERPKGSFSTLEIQRTEQGDSAMYLCASSPGTGYQETQYFGPGTRLLVL.

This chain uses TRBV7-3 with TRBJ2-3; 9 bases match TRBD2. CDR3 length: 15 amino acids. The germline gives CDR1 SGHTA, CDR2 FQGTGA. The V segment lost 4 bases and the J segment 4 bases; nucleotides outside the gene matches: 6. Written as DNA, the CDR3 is TGTGCCAGCAGCTCTAGCGGGATAGGGTCAGATACGCAGTATTTT. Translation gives CASSSSGIGSDTQYF. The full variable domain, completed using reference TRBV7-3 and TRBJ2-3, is GAGVSQTPSNKVTEKGKYVELRCDPISGHTALYWYRQSLGQGPEFLIYFQGTGAADDSGLPNDRFFAVRPEGSVSTLKIQRTERGDSAVYLCASSSSGIGSDTQYFGPGTRLTVL.

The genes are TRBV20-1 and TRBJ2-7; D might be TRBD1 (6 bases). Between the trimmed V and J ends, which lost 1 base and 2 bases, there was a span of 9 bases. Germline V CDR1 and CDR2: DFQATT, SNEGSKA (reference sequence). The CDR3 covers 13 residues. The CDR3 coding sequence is TGCAGTGCTAGAGGGACAGTTGCCTACGAGCAGTACTTC. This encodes CSARGTVAYEQYF.

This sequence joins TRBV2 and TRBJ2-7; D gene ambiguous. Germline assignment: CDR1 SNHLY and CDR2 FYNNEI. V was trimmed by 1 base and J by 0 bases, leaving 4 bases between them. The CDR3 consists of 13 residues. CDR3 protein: CASSEDFSYEQYF. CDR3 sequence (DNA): TGTGCCAGCAGTGAAGATTTCTCCTACGAGCAGTACTTC.

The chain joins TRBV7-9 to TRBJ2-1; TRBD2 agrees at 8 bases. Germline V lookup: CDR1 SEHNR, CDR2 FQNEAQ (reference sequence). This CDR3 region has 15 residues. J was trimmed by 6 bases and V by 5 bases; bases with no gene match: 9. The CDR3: CASSPSAGVGNEQFF. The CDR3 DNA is TGTGCCAGCAGCCCATCAGCGGGGGTGGGCAATGAGCAGTTCTTC. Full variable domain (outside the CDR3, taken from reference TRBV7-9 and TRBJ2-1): DTGVSQNPRHKITKRGQNVTFRCDPISEHNRLYWYRQTLGQGPEFLTYFQNEAQLEKSRLLSDRFSAERPKGSFSTLEIQRTEQGDSAMYLCASSPSAGVGNEQFFGPGTRLTVL.

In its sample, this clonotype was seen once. The CDR3 nucleotides are TGTGCCAGCAGTCGACTAGCGGGAACCACCGGGGAGCTGTTTTTT. This codes for CASSRLAGTTGELFF. The gene calls are TRBV6-2 or TRBV6-3 and TRBJ2-2; TRBD2 matches 11 bases. J was trimmed by 4 bases and V by 5 bases; bases with no gene match: 3. The CDR3 totals 15 residues. Germline lookup yields CDR1 MNHEY and CDR2 SVGEGT.

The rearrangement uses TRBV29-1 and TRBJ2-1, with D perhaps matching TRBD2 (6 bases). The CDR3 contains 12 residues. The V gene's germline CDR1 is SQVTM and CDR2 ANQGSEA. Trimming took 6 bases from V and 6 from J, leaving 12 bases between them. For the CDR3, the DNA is TGCAGCGTGGGGGGAGGAAGCAATGAGCAGTTCTTC. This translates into CSVGGGSNEQFF.

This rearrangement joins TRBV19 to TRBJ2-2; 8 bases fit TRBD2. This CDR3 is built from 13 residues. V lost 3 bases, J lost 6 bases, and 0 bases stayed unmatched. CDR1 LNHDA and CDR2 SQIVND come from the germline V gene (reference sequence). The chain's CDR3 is CASSIGGAGELFF. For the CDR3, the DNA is TGTGCCAGTAGTATCGGGGGGGCCGGGGAGCTGTTTTTT.

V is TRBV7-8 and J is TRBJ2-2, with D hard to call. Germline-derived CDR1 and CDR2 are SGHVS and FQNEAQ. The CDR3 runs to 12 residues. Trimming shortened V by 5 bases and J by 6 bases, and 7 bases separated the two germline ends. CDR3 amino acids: CASSGRPGELFF. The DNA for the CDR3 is TGTGCCAGCAGCGGCCGGCCCGGGGAGCTGTTTTTT.

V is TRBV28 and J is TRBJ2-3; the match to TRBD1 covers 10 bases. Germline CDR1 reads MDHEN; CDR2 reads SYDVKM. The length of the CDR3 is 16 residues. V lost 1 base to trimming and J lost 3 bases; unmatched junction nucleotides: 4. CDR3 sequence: CASSLLPGQGTDTQYF. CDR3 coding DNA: TGTGCCAGCAGTTTATTGCCGGGACAGGGGACAGATACGCAGTATTTT.